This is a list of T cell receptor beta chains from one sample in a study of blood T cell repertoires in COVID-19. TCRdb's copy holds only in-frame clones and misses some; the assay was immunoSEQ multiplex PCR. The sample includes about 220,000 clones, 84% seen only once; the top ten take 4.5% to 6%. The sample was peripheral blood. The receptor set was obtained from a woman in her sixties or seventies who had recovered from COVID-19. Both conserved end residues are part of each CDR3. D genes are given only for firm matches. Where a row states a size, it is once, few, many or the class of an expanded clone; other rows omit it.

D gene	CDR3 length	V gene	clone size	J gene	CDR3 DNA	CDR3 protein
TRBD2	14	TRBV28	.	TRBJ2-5	TGTGCCAGCAGTGAGCCCGGGACTACCGAGACCCAGTACTTC	CASSEPGTTETQYF
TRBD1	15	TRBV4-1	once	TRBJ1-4	TGCGCCAGCAGCCAAGATTGGCAGGGGGGAGAAAAACTGTTTTTT	CASSQDWQGGEKLFF
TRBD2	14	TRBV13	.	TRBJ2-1	TGTGCCAGCAGATTCGGACTAGCGAGAAATGAGCAGTTCTTC	CASRFGLARNEQFF
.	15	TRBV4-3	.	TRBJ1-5	TGCGCCAGCAGCCAAGATACTGCTGGTAATCAGCCCCAGCATTTT	CASSQDTAGNQPQHF
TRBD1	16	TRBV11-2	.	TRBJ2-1	TGTGCCAGCAGCCTCCGGACAGGCCCCTGGTACAATGAGCAGTTCTTC	CASSLRTGPWYNEQFF
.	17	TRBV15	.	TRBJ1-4	TGTGCCACCAGCAGAGATGAGGTGCCGTTAACTAATGAAAAACTGTTTTTT	CATSRDEVPLTNEKLFF
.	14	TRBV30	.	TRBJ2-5	TGTGCCTGGAGTGCGTCCATACAGGGAGAGACCCAGTACTTC	CAWSASIQGETQYF
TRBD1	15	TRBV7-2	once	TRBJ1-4	TGTGCCAGCAGCATGACCGGGACAGTGGGTGAAAAACTGTTTTTT	CASSMTGTVGEKLFF
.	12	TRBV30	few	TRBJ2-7	TGTGCCTGGAGTGTAGTATCCTACGGGCAGTACTTC	CAWSVVSYGQYF
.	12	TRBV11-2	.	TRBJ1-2	TGTGCCAGCAGCTTAGCGGGGGTTGGCTACACCTTC	CASSLAGVGYTF
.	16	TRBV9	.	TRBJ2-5	TGTGCCAGCAGCCTCAGGGCTAGGGCGGACCAAGAGACCCAGTACTTC	CASSLRARADQETQYF
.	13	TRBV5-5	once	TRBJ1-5	TGTGCCAGCAGCTTGACAGTGAATCAGCCCCAGCATTTT	CASSLTVNQPQHF
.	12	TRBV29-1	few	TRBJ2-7	TGCAGCGTCGTCCGGGACTCATACGAGCAGTACTTC	CSVVRDSYEQYF
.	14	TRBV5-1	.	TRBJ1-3	TGCGCCAGCAGAGAGCAGGGAGGTGGAAACACCATATATTTT	CASREQGGGNTIYF
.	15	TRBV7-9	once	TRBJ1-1	TGTGCCAGCAGCTCTCCTTACTCAGGGGAAACTGAAGCTTTCTTT	CASSSPYSGETEAFF
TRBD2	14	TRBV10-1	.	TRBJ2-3	TGCGCCAGCAGTGACCGGGGGGGGACAGATACGCAGTATTTT	CASSDRGGTDTQYF
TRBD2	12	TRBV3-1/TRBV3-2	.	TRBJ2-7	TGTGCCAGCAGCCCGGTAGCGGGGGGGCTGTACTTC	CASSPVAGGLYF
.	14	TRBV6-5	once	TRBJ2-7	TGTGCCAGCGGGGGCGAGGCAGGATTCTACGAGCAGTACTTC	CASGGEAGFYEQYF
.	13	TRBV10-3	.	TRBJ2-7	TGTGCCATCAGTGAGGGGCCAAGCCGCCTGGAGTACTTC	CAISEGPSRLEYF
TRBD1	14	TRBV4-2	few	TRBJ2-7	TGTGCCAGCAGCCGCGGGACAGGGCAATACGAGCAGTACTTC	CASSRGTGQYEQYF
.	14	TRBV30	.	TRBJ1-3	TGTGCCTGGAGTAGGACTAACTCTGGAAACACCATATATTTT	CAWSRTNSGNTIYF
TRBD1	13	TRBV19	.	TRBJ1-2	TGTGCCAGTAGACAGGGGGCCGCCTATGGCTACACCTTC	CASRQGAAYGYTF
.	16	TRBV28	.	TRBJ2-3	TGTGCCAGCAGTCCTCTCCGGGAATCCAGCACAGATACGCAGTATTTT	CASSPLRESSTDTQYF
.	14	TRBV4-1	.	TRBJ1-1	TGCGCCAGCAGCCAAAATCAAATGAACACTGAAGCTTTCTTT	CASSQNQMNTEAFF